Shown below are 9 T cell receptor beta chains from a single sample sequenced in a study of cytomegalovirus exposure and HLA in healthy donors. In the PCR, 60 Vbeta and 13 Jbeta primers were used. The method was immunoSEQ multiplex PCR; TCRdb's version includes in-frame clones alone and lacks a portion of them. This table has roughly 220,000 clones, 60% to 80% appearing once. Sequencing was performed on PBMCs. The receptors were sampled from a young woman in good health and CMV-seronegative.

The chain links TRBV11-2 to TRBJ2-6; D gene unclear. Germline CDR1 and CDR2: SGHAT and FQNNGV. Deletions cut 1 base from V and 0 bases from J, with 7 bases between. CDR3 length: 16 amino acids. The CDR3 DNA reads TGTGCCAGCAGCTTAGGTAGTTACTCTGGGGCCAACGTCCTGACTTTC. This translates into CASSLGSYSGANVLTF.

V gene TRBV5-6 combines with J gene TRBJ1-1; 7 bases are shared with TRBD1. J was trimmed by 5 bases and V by 3 bases; bases with no gene match: 10. This CDR3 has 15 residues. CDR1 is SGHDT and CDR2 is YYEEEE in the germline V gene. The CDR3 DNA sequence: TGTGCCAGCAGCTGGGAGACAGGGATTCGGACTGAAGCTTTCTTT. It encodes CASSWETGIRTEAFF. Based on the CDR3 plus reference TRBV5-6 and TRBJ1-1, the full variable domain is DAGVTQSPTHLIKTRGQQVTLRCSPKSGHDTVSWYQQALGQGPQFIFQYYEEEERQRGNFPDRFSGHQFPNYSSELNVNALLLGDSALYLCASSWETGIRTEAFFGQGTRLTVV.

This chain links TRBV30 with TRBJ1-4, with D hard to call. V lost 2 bases and J lost 4, with 8 bases in between. Germline V gene sequence: CDR1 GTSNPN, CDR2 SVGIG (reference sequence). This CDR3 region has 13 residues. The CDR3 reads CAWSLNSNEKLFF. The DNA of the CDR3 is TGTGCCTGGAGTCTTAACAGTAATGAAAAACTGTTTTTT.

The chain carries TRBV27 and TRBJ1-1, with D possibly matching TRBD1 (6 bases). Germline CDR1 reads MNHEY; CDR2 reads SMNVEV (reference sequence). Trimming shortened V by 5 bases and J by 5 bases, and 12 bases separated the two germline ends. The CDR3 consists of 13 residues. CDR3: CASSPQGGTEAFF. DNA of the CDR3: TGTGCCAGCAGTCCACAGGGTGGTACTGAAGCTTTCTTT.

A few counts support this clone. A read error may be the cause here, since a much bigger clone is one base away. The chain uses TRBV6-1 and TRBJ1-1; 9 nucleotides align to TRBD1. The length of the CDR3 is 17 residues. CDR1 and CDR2 from the germline V gene are MNHNS and SASEGT. The CDR3 is CGSSAPGQGFMDTEAFF. DNA of the CDR3: TGTGGCAGCAGTGCCCCGGGACAGGGTTTTATGGACACTGAAGCTTTCTTT.

V is TRBV7-2 and J is TRBJ1-2; D is possibly TRBD1 (5 bases). Germline V gene lookup returns CDR1 SGHTA and CDR2 FQGNSA. V was cut by 5 bases and J by 7 bases, with 23 bases left in between. The CDR3 has 16 amino acids. Here the CDR3 reads CASSQGFAGLRAGYTF. In nucleotides, the CDR3 is TGTGCCAGCAGCCAAGGGTTCGCGGGGCTGCGTGCTGGCTACACCTTC.

The sample holds a few counts of this clone. V is TRBV5-6 and J is TRBJ2-5, with 7 bases matching TRBD2. V trimming: 5 bases; J trimming: 3 bases; junction bases outside the gene matches: 7. The CDR3 runs 14 residues. The germline gives CDR1 SGHDT, CDR2 YYEEEE. The chain's CDR3 is CASSAGGWEETQYF. The CDR3, as DNA: TGTGCCAGCAGTGCCGGGGGGTGGGAAGAGACCCAGTACTTC.

J is TRBJ2-3 and V is TRBV6-1, with D possibly matching TRBD2 (5 bases). Germline assignment: CDR1 MNHNS and CDR2 SASEGT. The CDR3 is 16 residues long. V gave up 3 bases and J gave up 5 bases, with 18 bases separating them. CDR3 residues: CASSEIRILAGDTQYF. As DNA, the CDR3 is TGTGCCAGCAGTGAGATACGGATTCTGGCGGGAGATACGCAGTATTTT.

The J gene is TRBJ1-4, the V gene TRBV5-4, with 9 bases identical to TRBD1. The trim removed 4 bases at V and 0 bases at J, leaving 4 bases unmatched. The germline CDR1 and CDR2 sequences are SGHNT and YYREEE (reference sequence). CDR3 length equals 16 residues. DNA of the CDR3: TGTGCCAGCAGCACCGGACAGGGGACAACTAATGAAAAACTGTTTTTT. Its protein product is CASSTGQGTTNEKLFF.